The rows below give T cell receptor beta chains drawn from one sample of a study of blood T cell repertoires in COVID-19. The assay was immunoSEQ multiplex PCR, and TCRdb's table has in-frame clones only and misses some. This sample has over 120,000 clones, with about nine tenths found just once. The sequencing input was PBMCs or T cells enriched from blood (not recorded which). These receptor sequences come from a man aged 60 to 69 who had recovered from COVID-19. CDR3s include the opening cysteine and the closing phenylalanine or tryptophan.

TRBJ1-2	TRBV7-9	12	CASSLAAYGYTF
TRBJ2-2	TRBV2	15	CASSPPGVNTGELFF
TRBJ1-1	TRBV6-6	16	CASSPPRRGLNTEAFF
TRBJ2-7	TRBV10-3	14	CAISGPGQGFEQYF
TRBJ1-1	TRBV6-5	13	CAATGPERTEAFF
TRBJ1-6	TRBV28	14	CASSLGQISSPLHF
TRBJ2-5	TRBV5-5	17	CASSLLIRTGAQETQYF
TRBJ1-5	TRBV3-1/TRBV3-2	15	CASSQGGRQNQPQHF
TRBJ1-1	TRBV14	15	CASSKQGFGNTEAFF
TRBJ1-2	TRBV6-5	14	CASSLQGADYGYTF
TRBJ2-5	TRBV5-4	16	CASSSSGGAGGETQYF
TRBJ2-2	TRBV12-3/TRBV12-4	12	CASNVRTGELFF
TRBJ2-1	TRBV18	16	CASSPVEVSSYNEQFF
TRBJ1-1	TRBV10-3	14	CAISWTGANTEAFF
TRBJ1-4	TRBV2	14	CASNMGSLNEKLFF
TRBJ2-5	TRBV6-1	16	CASSGLAGGLGETQYF
TRBJ1-2	TRBV5-1	14	CASASLQGNYGYTF
TRBJ2-1	TRBV11-2	15	CASSVRLAGDGEQFF
TRBJ2-4	TRBV30	13	CAWSGTGWNIQYF
TRBJ2-1	TRBV5-4	15	CASSLGPGGHNEQFF
TRBJ1-4	TRBV5-1	12	CASSFWGGKLFF
TRBJ2-7	TRBV5-6	13	CASSLSGVGEQYF
TRBJ1-2	TRBV19	14	CASSKGQGAGGYTF
TRBJ2-3	TRBV27	16	CASSPASGRGTDTQYF
TRBJ2-3	TRBV28	13	CASSGDTRDTQYF
TRBJ2-3	TRBV5-5	16	CASSLVASGGVDTQYF
TRBJ1-1	TRBV7-2	13	CASRPAGNTEAFF
TRBJ2-7	TRBV24-1	16	CATSPKGGRGFYEQYF
TRBJ1-2	TRBV30	14	CAWSQDSFSGGYTF
TRBJ2-3	TRBV20-1	14	CSASSYSSTDTQYF
TRBJ2-5	TRBV7-9	14	CASSSQGALETQYF
TRBJ2-7	TRBV6-5	15	CASNPRGTSSYEQYF
TRBJ1-2	TRBV30	12	CAWTRGNYGYTF